This TCR beta chain was observed in a study of siplizumab effects on memory and regulatory T cells. Study-wide results and caveats: Apparently key alloresponse contributors, naive T cells also seemed more diverse than memory cells.

Concerning this clone: Its matching antigen is unknown.

Germline lookup yields CDR1 LNHDA and CDR2 SQIVND (reference sequence). The CDR3 has 14 residues. Trimming removed 5 bases from V and 1 base from J, with 12 bases in between. Only in-frame clones appear in the TCRdb table, and some are missing; sequencing was by immunoSEQ multiplex PCR. The table shows around 120,000 clones, with approximately 94% occurring only once. This receptor was identified in a human donor in good health. The sequencing input was non-Treg CD4+ T cells sorted from blood. The V gene is TRBV19, the J gene TRBJ2-7; no definite D call. The CDR3 here is CASSARTGSYEQYF. CDR3 nucleotides: TGTGCCAGTAGTGCCCGGACGGGTTCCTACGAGCAGTACTTC.